These 18 T cell receptor beta chains were sequenced from one sample in a study of blood T cell repertoires in COVID-19. The assay was immunoSEQ multiplex PCR, and TCRdb's table has in-frame clones only and misses some. The table records about 170,000 clones, approximately 87% of them present only once. Input material: peripheral blood. The receptor set was obtained from a woman in her sixties or seventies with COVID-19, enrolled during active disease.

In nucleotides, the CDR3 is TGTGCCAGCAGCTTGGCTCTCGGGGTTGGTGGCTACACCTTC. It is translated as CASSLALGVGGYTF. The chain links TRBV5-5 to TRBJ1-2; D is undetermined. The CDR3 is 14 amino acids. CDR1 is SGHKS, CDR2 YYEKEE, per germline (reference sequence). Trimming left V 0 bases short and J 7 bases short, with 13 bases between. Filled out from reference TRBV5-5 and TRBJ1-2, the complete variable domain reads DAGVTQSPTHLIKTRGQQVTLRCSPISGHKSVSWYQQVLGQGPQFIFQYYEKEERGRGNFPDRFSARQFPNYSSELNVNALLLGDSALYLCASSLALGVGGYTFGSGTRLTVV.

The chain has TRBV3-1 (or the pseudogene TRBV3-2) and TRBJ2-2; D remains unclear. CDR1 and CDR2 from the germline V gene are LGHDT and YNNKEL (reference sequence). This CDR3 spans 12 amino acids. V gave up 4 bases and J gave up 4 bases, with 4 bases separating them. CDR3 DNA sequence: TGTGCCAGCAGCCCATCCACCGGGGAGCTGTTTTTT. Protein: CASSPSTGELFF.

V is TRBV30 and J is TRBJ2-7; 8 nucleotides agree with TRBD1. Germline V lookup: CDR1 GTSNPN, CDR2 SVGIG (reference sequence). This CDR3 comprises 15 residues. The J segment lost 7 bases and the V segment lost 0 bases, leaving 11 bases of the junction unmatched. The DNA of the CDR3 is TGTGCCTGGAGTGTACTATGGGACAGGATCGAAGAGCAGTACTTC. It specifies CAWSVLWDRIEEQYF.

V gene TRBV4-3 combines with J gene TRBJ2-1, with TRBD2 matching 7 bases. CDR3 size: 15 residues. The J segment lost 8 bases and the V segment lost 1 base, leaving 8 bases of the junction unmatched. Germline V lookup: CDR1 LGHNA, CDR2 YSLEER. The CDR3, as DNA: TGCGCCAGCAGCCAAGGTAGCGGGTATCTGGATGAGCAGTTCTTC. Translated: CASSQGSGYLDEQFF.

This chain uses TRBV19 with TRBJ2-7; D is uncertain. Trimming pared 3 bases from V and 6 bases from J, leaving 15 bases between. The CDR3 runs to 14 residues. Germline lookup yields CDR1 LNHDA and CDR2 SQIVND (reference sequence). The CDR3 reads CASSMSHTSVEQYF. In nucleotides, the CDR3 is TGTGCCAGTAGTATGTCCCATACGTCAGTCGAGCAGTACTTC.

V is TRBV10-3 and J is TRBJ2-7, with 8 nucleotides matching TRBD1. The CDR3 length is 14 residues. Germline V gene sequence: CDR1 ENHRY, CDR2 SYGVKD. Trimming at V came to 5 bases and at J to 2 bases, leaving 5 bases not matched to a gene. CDR3 DNA sequence: TGTGCCATCAGTTCCGGGACAGGACCCTACGAGCAGTACTTC. It encodes CAISSGTGPYEQYF.

The chain joins TRBV19 to TRBJ1-1, with D maybe TRBD1 (5 bases). The CDR3 contains 14 residues. Deletions cut 3 bases from V and 1 base from J, with 9 bases between. CDR1 is LNHDA, CDR2 SQIVND, per germline (reference sequence). CDR3 protein: CASSIWTKNTEAFF. For the CDR3, the DNA is TGTGCCAGTAGTATTTGGACAAAGAACACTGAAGCTTTCTTT.

The gene calls are TRBV30 and TRBJ1-5, with D uncertain. V lost 3 bases and J 4 bases, leaving 13 bases between the germline ends. Germline CDR1 and CDR2: GTSNPN and SVGIG (reference sequence). This CDR3 is 14 amino acids long. The chain's CDR3 is CAWSGGRENQPQHF. The CDR3 DNA sequence: TGTGCCTGGAGCGGCGGGCGAGAAAATCAGCCCCAGCATTTT. The entire variable domain, with the rest obtained from reference TRBV30 and TRBJ1-5, is as follows: SQTIHQWPATLVQPVGSPLSLECTVEGTSNPNLYWYRQAAGRGLQLLFYSVGIGQISSEVPQNLSASRPQDRQFILSSKKLLLSDSGFYLCAWSGGRENQPQHFGDGTRLSIL.

This clone was counted once. The chain carries TRBV11-2 and TRBJ1-3; D is unresolved. Trimming stripped 10 bases from V and 0 bases from J, with 4 bases between. This CDR3 contains 11 residues. The germline V gene has CDR1 SGHAT and CDR2 FQNNGV. This CDR3 reads CAIRSGNTIYF. The CDR3 nucleotides read TGTGCCATTCGCTCTGGAAACACCATATATTTT.

The chain is built from TRBV6-5 and TRBJ2-7; 7 nucleotides agree with TRBD1. CDR1 is MNHEY and CDR2 is SVGAGI in the germline V gene. The length of the CDR3 is 15 residues. V was clipped by 0 bases and J by 0 bases; unmatched bases: 2. The CDR3 protein is CASSYSTGSSYEQYF. The CDR3 DNA sequence: TGTGCCAGCAGTTACTCGACAGGGAGCTCCTACGAGCAGTACTTC.

The chain joins TRBV7-9 to TRBJ2-2; D may be TRBD2 (5 bases). The CDR3 has 14 amino acids. The germline V gene encodes CDR1 SEHNR and CDR2 FQNEAQ (reference sequence). V dropped 5 bases and J dropped 2 bases, with 9 bases sitting between them. Here the CDR3 reads CASSREGNTGELFF. The DNA of the CDR3 is TGTGCCAGCAGCCGCGAGGGAAACACCGGGGAGCTGTTTTTT.

This sequence joins TRBV6-2 or TRBV6-3 and TRBJ2-7; maybe TRBD2 (5 bases). Deletions cut 2 bases from V and 6 bases from J, with 8 bases between. The CDR3 is made up of 12 amino acids. Looked up from germline, CDR1 is MNHEY and CDR2 is SVGEGT. The CDR3 sequence is CASSYRGGEQYF. CDR3 DNA sequence: TGTGCCAGCAGTTACAGAGGAGGCGAGCAGTACTTC.

This sequence joins TRBV27 and TRBJ2-7, with 7 nucleotides matching TRBD2. The CDR3 is made up of 11 amino acids. Germline lookup yields CDR1 MNHEY and CDR2 SMNVEV (reference sequence). Trimming cost V 6 bases and J 7 bases; bases outside gene matches: 3. CDR3 protein: CASRRELEQYF. The DNA for the CDR3 is TGTGCCAGCAGGCGGGAGTTGGAGCAGTACTTC.

The chain employs TRBV19 and TRBJ2-3; TRBD2 is a possible D gene (6 bases). The CDR3 loop spans 15 amino acids. Germline CDR1 reads LNHDA; CDR2 reads SQIVND (reference sequence). V lost 3 bases and J lost 3, with 13 bases in between. In DNA form, the CDR3 reads TGTGCCAGTAGTATTCTTGGGCGGGATACAGATACGCAGTATTTT. Its translation is CASSILGRDTDTQYF.

This chain links TRBV6-2 or TRBV6-3 with TRBJ2-2; D is uncertain. This CDR3 has 15 amino acids. Germline V lookup: CDR1 MNHEY, CDR2 SVGEGT. Trimming cost V 0 bases and J 0 bases, with 5 bases left between them. CDR3 nucleotides: TGTGCCAGCAGTTACTCGCGCCCGAACACCGGGGAGCTGTTTTTT. Protein product: CASSYSRPNTGELFF.

This clone was seen once. The V gene is TRBV19, the J gene TRBJ2-1; TRBD2 aligns across 8 bases. Germline V gives CDR1 LNHDA, CDR2 SQIVND (reference sequence). The CDR3 length is 16 residues. V lost 5 bases and J lost 2; bases outside the gene matches: 8. CDR3 nucleotide sequence: TGTGCCAGTAGTGCCGCCGCGGGAGGAACCTACAATGAGCAGTTCTTC. Translated, it gives CASSAAAGGTYNEQFF.

The chain recombines TRBV11-3 with TRBJ2-7; 10 bases map to TRBD1. The germline gives CDR1 SGHNT, CDR2 YENEEA. This CDR3 is 15 amino acids long. Trimming removed 5 bases from V and 6 bases from J; junction bases left unmatched: 10. The CDR3 sequence: CASSPKGQGLVEQYF. As DNA, the CDR3 is TGTGCCAGCAGCCCCAAGGGACAGGGGCTGGTCGAGCAGTACTTC.

V gene TRBV5-4 combines with J gene TRBJ1-5; the match to TRBD1 covers 7 bases. V lost 4 bases to trimming and J lost 1 base; unmatched junction nucleotides: 5. Per the germline V gene, CDR1 is SGHNT and CDR2 is YYREEE (reference sequence). The CDR3 spans 15 residues. In DNA form, the CDR3 reads TGTGCCAGCAGCCCGGGGACAGAGAGCAATCAGCCCCAGCATTTT. Residues: CASSPGTESNQPQHF.